The clone carrying this TCR beta chain was seen more than once but under ten times. Its antigen is undetermined. This CDR3 contains 15 residues. The germline V gene encodes CDR1 MNHEY and CDR2 SMNVEV (reference sequence). V was cut by 6 bases and J by 0 bases, with 12 bases left in between. This record belongs to a study of response to subunit inactivated influenza vaccine. Study-level points and caveats: There was a suggestion from the authors that each seasonal influenza vaccination recruits few new T cells.

One entry per CDR3 protein, called by TCRdb with MiXCR from the RT-PCR reads. The sample has around 580,000 distinct CDR3 sequences, about 10% seen once. Sequenced material: PBMCs from blood, taken on the day of vaccination. V usage is TRBV27 and J usage is TRBJ1-5, with unresolved D. This TCR came from a man aged 45 to 65 who received an inactivated influenza vaccine. CDR3 in amino acids: CASRTIGVSNQPQHF. The DNA of the CDR3 is TGTGCCAGCAGAACTATTGGGGTTAGCAATCAGCCCCAGCATTTT.